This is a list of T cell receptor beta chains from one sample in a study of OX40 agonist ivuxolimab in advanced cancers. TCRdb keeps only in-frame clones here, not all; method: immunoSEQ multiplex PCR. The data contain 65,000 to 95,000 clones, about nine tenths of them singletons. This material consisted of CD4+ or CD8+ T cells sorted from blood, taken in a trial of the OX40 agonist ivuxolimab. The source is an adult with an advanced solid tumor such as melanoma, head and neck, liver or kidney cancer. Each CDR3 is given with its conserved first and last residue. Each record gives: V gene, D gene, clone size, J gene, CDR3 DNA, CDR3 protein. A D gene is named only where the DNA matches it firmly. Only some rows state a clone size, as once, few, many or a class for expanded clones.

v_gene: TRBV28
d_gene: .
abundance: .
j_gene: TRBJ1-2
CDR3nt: TGTGCCAGCAGTCATGACAGCTCCCCCTATGGCTACACCTTC
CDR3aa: CASSHDSSPYGYTF

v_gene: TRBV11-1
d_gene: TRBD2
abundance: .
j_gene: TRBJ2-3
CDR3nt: TGTGCCAGCAGCCTCCTCTTAGCGGGGGGACGGACAGATACGCAGTATTTT
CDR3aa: CASSLLLAGGRTDTQYF

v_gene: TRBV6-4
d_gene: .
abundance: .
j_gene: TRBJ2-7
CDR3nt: TGTGCCAGCATCCCGACAGGTTCCTACGAGCAGTACTTC
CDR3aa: CASIPTGSYEQYF

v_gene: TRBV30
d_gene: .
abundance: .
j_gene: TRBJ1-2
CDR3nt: TGTGCCTGGAGTGTAGGGGCCTCGGGGAGTGGCTACACCTTC
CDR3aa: CAWSVGASGSGYTF

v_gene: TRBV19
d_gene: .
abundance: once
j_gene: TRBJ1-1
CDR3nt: TGTGCCAGTAGTATACCGGGGGTGAACACTGAAGCTTTCTTT
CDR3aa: CASSIPGVNTEAFF

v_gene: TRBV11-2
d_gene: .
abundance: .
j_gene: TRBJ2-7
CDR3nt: TGTGCCAGCAGCTTTCTAGTAGGGGGGACCTCCTACGAGCAGTACTTC
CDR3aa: CASSFLVGGTSYEQYF

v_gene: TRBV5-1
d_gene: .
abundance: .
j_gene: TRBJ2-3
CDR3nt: TGCGCCAGCAGCTTGTCAGGGGCTGCAGGAGATACGCAGTATTTT
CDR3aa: CASSLSGAAGDTQYF

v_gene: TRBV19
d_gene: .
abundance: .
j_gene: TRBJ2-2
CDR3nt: TGTGCCAGTAGTATAGCCGCAGGGCTGGACGGGGAGCTGTTTTTT
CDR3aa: CASSIAAGLDGELFF

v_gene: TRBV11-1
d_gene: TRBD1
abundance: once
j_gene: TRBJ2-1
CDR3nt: TGTGCCAGCAGCCCCGGGACAGGGTTATACAATGAGCAGTTCTTC
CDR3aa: CASSPGTGLYNEQFF

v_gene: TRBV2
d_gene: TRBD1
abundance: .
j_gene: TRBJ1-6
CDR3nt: TGTGCCAGCGTGGGACAGTATAATTCACCCCTCCACTTT
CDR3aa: CASVGQYNSPLHF

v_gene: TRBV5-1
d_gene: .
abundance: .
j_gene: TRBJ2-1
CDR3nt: TGCGCCAGCAGCTTGGGTACGGGATCGGGCAATGAGCAGTTCTTC
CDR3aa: CASSLGTGSGNEQFF

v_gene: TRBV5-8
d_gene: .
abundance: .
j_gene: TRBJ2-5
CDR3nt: TGTGCCAGCAGCTTGGGGAGGGGGCTTCAAGAGACCCAGTACTTC
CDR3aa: CASSLGRGLQETQYF

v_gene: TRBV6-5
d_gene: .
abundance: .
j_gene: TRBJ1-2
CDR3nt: TGTGCCAGCGAAAACAGGGAGGGCTATGGCTACACCTTC
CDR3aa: CASENREGYGYTF

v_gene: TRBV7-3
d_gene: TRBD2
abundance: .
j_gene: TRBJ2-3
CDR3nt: TGTGCCAGCAGCCCCGGACTAGCGGGAGATACGCAGTATTTT
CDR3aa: CASSPGLAGDTQYF

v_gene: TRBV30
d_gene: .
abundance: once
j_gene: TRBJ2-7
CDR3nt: TGTGCCTGGAGTGTAAGGGGGGTGCTACCAGTCAACTACGAGCAGTACTTC
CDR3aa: CAWSVRGVLPVNYEQYF

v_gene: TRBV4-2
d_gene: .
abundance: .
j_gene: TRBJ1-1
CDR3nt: TGTGCCAGCAGCCAAGATATTTTGGGACACCTCAACACTGAAGCTTTCTTT
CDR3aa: CASSQDILGHLNTEAFF

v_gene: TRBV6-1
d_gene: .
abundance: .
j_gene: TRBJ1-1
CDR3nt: TGTGCCAGCAACCCACAGACAGCCTCGGATACTGAAGCTTTCTTT
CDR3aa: CASNPQTASDTEAFF

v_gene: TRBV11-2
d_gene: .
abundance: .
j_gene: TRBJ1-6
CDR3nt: TGTGCCAGCAGACAAAACCTGAATTCACCCCTCCACTTT
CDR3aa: CASRQNLNSPLHF

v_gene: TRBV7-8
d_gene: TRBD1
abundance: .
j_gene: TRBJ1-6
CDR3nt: TGTGCCAGCAGCCGCGACAGGGAAAATAATTCACCCCTCCACTTT
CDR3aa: CASSRDRENNSPLHF

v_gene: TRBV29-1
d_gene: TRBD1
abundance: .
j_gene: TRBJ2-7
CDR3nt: TGCAGCGTTGCCCAAATTAGGGGACAGGGAAGGAACGAGCAGTACTTC
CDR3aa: CSVAQIRGQGRNEQYF

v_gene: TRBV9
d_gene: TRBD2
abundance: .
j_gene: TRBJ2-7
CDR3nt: TGTGCCAGCAGCTCTGGACTAGAAGGTCTCGAGCAGTACTTC
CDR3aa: CASSSGLEGLEQYF

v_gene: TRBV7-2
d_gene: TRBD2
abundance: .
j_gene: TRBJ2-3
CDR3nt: TGTGCCAGCAGCTTCGGGGGGAGCACAGATACGCAGTATTTT
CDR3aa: CASSFGGSTDTQYF

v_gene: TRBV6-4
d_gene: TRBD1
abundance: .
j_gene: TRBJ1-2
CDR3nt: TGTGCCAGCAGTGGGATTGGGCGGCAGGGGGCATACTATGGCTACACCTTC
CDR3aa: CASSGIGRQGAYYGYTF

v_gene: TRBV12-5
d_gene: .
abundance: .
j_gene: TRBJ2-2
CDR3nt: TGTGCTAGTGGTTTGGTAAGAGGGGAGCTGTTTTTT
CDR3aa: CASGLVRGELFF

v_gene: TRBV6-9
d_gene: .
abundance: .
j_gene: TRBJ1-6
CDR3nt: TGTGCCAGCAGCCGGGGGTTTTCCTCACCCCTCCACTTT
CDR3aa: CASSRGFSSPLHF

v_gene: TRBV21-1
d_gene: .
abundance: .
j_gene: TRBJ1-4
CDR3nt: TGTGCCAGCAGCAAAGCCGGGGGGGATGAAAAACTGTTTTTT
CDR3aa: CASSKAGGDEKLFF

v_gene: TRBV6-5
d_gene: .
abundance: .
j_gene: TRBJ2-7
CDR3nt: TGTGCCAGCAGTTACTGGGCTATGGACGAGCAGTACTTC
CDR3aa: CASSYWAMDEQYF

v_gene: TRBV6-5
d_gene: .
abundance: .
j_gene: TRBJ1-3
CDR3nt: TGTGCCAGCAGTTTGTCAGTTTCCTCTGGAAACACCATATATTTT
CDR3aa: CASSLSVSSGNTIYF

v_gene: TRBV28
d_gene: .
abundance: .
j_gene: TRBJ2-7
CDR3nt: TGTGCCAGCAGTCGGGGGACCCTCTACGAGCAGTACTTC
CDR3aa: CASSRGTLYEQYF

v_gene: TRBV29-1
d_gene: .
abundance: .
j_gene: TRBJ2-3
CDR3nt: TGCAGCGTTGGACAGCGTAGCACAGATACGCAGTATTTT
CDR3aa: CSVGQRSTDTQYF

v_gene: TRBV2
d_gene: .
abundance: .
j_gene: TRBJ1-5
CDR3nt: TGTGCCAGCAGTCTCGATGGGAATCAGCCCCAGCATTTT
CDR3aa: CASSLDGNQPQHF

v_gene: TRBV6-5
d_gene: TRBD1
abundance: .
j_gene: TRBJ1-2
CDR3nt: TGTGCCAGCAGTTACACAGGGGGCTGGGATGGCTACACCTTC
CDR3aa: CASSYTGGWDGYTF

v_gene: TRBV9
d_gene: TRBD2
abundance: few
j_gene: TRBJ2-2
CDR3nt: TGTGCCAGCAGCGTTGGACTAGCGGGCCCCGGGAACACCGGGGAGCTGTTTTTT
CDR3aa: CASSVGLAGPGNTGELFF

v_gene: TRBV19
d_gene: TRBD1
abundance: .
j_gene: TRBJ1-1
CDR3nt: TGTGCCAGTAGTTCCAACAGGGGAACCACTGAAGCTTTCTTT
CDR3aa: CASSSNRGTTEAFF

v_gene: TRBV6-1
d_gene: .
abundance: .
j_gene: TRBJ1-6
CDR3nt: TGTGCCAGCAGTGAGGACGACTACTCCTATAATTCACCCCTCCACTTT
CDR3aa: CASSEDDYSYNSPLHF

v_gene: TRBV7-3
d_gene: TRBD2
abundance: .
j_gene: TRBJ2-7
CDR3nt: TGTGCCAGCAGCCTAGGACCGGGGGGCGAGCAGTACTTC
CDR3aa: CASSLGPGGEQYF

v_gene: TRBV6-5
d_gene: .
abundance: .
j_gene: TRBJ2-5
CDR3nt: TGTGCCAGCGGAGACAGGCAAGAGACCCAGTACTTC
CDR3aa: CASGDRQETQYF

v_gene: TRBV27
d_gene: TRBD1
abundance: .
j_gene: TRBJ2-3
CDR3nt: TGTGCCAGCAGCCGACGACAGGGGAGAGAGGATACGCAGTATTTT
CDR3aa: CASSRRQGREDTQYF

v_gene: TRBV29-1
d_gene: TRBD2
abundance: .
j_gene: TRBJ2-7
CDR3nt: TGCAGCGTATCTAGCGGTCGGGCTTTCGGAGAGCAGTACTTC
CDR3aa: CSVSSGRAFGEQYF

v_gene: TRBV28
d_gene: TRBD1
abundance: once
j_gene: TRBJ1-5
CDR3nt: TGTGCCAGCACCATGTCAGGGGGCTTTCAGCCCCAGCATTTT
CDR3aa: CASTMSGGFQPQHF

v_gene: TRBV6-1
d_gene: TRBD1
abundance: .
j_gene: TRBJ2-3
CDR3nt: TGTGCCAGCAGTGGCCAGACAGGGGGCGGTACGCAGTATTTT
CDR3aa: CASSGQTGGGTQYF

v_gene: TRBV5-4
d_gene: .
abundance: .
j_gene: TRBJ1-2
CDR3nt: TGTGCCAGCAGCTCCGGGACGGGGGGTGTTGGCTACACCTTC
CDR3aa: CASSSGTGGVGYTF

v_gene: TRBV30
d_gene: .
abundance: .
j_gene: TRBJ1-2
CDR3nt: TGTGCCTGGAGTGTTATTCGAGGAATTAATGGCTACACCTTC
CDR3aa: CAWSVIRGINGYTF

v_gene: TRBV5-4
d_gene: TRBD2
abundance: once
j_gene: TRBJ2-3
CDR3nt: TGTGCCAGCAGCTTGGAAGGCGGGAGGCCCACAGATACGCAGTATTTT
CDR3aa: CASSLEGGRPTDTQYF